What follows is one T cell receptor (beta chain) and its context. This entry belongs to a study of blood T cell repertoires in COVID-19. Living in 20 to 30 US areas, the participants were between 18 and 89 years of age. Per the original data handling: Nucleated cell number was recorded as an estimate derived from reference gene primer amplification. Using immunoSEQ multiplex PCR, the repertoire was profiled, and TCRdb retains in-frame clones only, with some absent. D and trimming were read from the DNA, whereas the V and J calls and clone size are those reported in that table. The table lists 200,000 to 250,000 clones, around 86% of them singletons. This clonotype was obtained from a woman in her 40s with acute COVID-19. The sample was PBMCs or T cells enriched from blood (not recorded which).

This CDR3 reads CASSFGTGGPGDTQYF. Here the CDR3 DNA reads TGTGCCAGCAGCTTCGGGACAGGGGGTCCTGGGGATACGCAGTATTTT. The chain recombines TRBV5-5 with TRBJ2-3; 11 positions agree with TRBD1. CDR1 and CDR2 (germline): SGHKS, YYEKEE (reference sequence). Trimming removed 2 bases from V and 6 bases from J; junction bases left unmatched: 8. There are 16 residues in the CDR3.